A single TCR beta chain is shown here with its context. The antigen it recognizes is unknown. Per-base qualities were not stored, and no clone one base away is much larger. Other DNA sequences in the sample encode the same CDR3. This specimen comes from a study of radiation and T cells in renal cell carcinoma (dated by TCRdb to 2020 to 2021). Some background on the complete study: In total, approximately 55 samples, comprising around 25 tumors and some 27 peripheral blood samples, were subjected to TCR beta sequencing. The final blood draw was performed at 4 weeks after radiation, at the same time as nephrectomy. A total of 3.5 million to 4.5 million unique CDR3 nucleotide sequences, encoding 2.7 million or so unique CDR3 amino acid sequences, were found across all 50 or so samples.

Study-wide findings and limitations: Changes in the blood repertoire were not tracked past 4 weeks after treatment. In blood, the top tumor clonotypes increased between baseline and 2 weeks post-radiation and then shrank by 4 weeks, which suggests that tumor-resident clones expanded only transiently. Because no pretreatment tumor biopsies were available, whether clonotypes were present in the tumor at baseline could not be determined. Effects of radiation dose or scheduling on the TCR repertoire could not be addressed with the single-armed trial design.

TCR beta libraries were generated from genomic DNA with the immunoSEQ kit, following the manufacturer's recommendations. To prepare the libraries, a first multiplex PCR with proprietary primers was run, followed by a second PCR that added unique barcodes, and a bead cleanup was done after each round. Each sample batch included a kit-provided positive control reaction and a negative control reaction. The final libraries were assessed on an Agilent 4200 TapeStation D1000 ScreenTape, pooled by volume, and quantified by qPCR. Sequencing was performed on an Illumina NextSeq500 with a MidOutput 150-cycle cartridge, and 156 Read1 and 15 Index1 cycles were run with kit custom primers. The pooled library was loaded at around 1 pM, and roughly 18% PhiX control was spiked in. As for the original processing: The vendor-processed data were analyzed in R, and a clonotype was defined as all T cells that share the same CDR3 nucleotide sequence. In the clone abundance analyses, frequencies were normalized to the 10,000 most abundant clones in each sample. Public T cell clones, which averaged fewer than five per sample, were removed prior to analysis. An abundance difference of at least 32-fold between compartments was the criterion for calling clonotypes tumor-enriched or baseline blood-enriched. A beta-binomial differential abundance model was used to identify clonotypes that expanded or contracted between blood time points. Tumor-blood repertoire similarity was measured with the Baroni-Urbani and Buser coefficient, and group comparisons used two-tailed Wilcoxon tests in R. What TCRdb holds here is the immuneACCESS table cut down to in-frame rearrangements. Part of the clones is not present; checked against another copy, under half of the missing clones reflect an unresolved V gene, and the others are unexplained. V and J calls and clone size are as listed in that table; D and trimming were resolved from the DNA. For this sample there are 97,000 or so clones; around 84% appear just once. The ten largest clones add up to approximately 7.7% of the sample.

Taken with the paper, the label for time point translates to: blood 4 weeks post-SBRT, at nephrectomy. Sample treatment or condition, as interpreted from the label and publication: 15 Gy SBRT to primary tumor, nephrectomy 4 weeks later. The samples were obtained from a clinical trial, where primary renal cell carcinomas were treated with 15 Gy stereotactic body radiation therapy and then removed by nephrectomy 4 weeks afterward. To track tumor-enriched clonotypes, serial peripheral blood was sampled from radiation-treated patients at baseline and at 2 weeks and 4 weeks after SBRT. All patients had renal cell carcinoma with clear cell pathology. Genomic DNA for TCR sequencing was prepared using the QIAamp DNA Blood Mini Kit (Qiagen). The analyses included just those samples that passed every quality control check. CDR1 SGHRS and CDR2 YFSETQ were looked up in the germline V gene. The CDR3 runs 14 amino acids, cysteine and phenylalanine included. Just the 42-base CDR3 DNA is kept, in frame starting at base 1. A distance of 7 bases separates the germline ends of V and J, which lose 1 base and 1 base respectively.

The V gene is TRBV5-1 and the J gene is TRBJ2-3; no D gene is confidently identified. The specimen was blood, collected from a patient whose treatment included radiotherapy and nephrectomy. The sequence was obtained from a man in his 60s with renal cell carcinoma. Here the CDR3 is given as CASSLQPGTDTQYF. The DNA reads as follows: TGCGCCAGCAGCTTGCAGCCGGGCACAGATACGCAGTATTTT.